This TCR beta chain appears in the sequencing data of a study of T cell responses to AZD1222 COVID-19 vaccine. Overall study findings and caveats: All repertoire sampling was performed exclusively after the peak T cell response.

Method: immunoSEQ multiplex PCR; TCRdb's copy keeps in-frame clones and lacks some. The sample gives 110,000 or so clones, around nine tenths of which show up once; about 3.3% is in the top ten. This CDR3 region has 16 residues. Looked up from germline, CDR1 is SSHAT and CDR2 is FNYEAQ (reference sequence). With 5 bases clipped from V and 1 base from J, the junction kept 5 bases outside the gene matches. On this clone: Its antigen is not known.

The sequences come from peripheral blood, collected 28 days after the second AZD1222 dose. This TCR derives from an adult who received the AZD1222 COVID-19 vaccine. The chain combines TRBV7-7 with TRBJ2-2; 9 positions agree with TRBD2. The CDR3 nucleotides are TGTGCCAGCAGCCCTATTAGCGGGGGGAACACCGGGGAGCTGTTTTTT. Translated, it gives CASSPISGGNTGELFF.